This is a list of T cell receptor beta chains from one sample in a study of blood T cell repertoires in COVID-19. Some clones are missing from TCRdb's copy, which holds only in-frame ones; the method was immunoSEQ multiplex PCR. Here the sample spans 100,000 or so clones, 85% to 90% being singletons. Sequencing was carried out using peripheral blood. These receptor sequences come from a human donor in a cohort sampled during active COVID-19. Each CDR3 is given with its conserved first and last residue. The order of the fields is V gene, CDR3 length, D gene, clone size, J gene, CDR3 DNA, CDR3 protein. D genes are given only for firm matches. Size is omitted from some rows. Given values are once, few, many or a class for expanded clones.

TRBV28	16	TRBD2	.	TRBJ2-7	TGTGCCAGCAGTTTCGGACTAGCGGGACTCACCTACGAGCAGTACTTC	CASSFGLAGLTYEQYF
TRBV3-1/TRBV3-2	14	TRBD1	once	TRBJ1-4	TGTGCCAGCCTTCAGAGGGGACAGGGGGAAAAACTGTTTTTT	CASLQRGQGEKLFF
TRBV14	16	TRBD2	.	TRBJ2-3	TGTGCCAGCAGCCGAAAACCGGGACTAGGCACAGATACGCAGTATTTT	CASSRKPGLGTDTQYF
TRBV6-5	15	TRBD1	.	TRBJ1-1	TGTGCCACCACCACCGCTACAGGGGTCGTTGGTGAAGCTTTCTTT	CATTTATGVVGEAFF
TRBV25-1	14	.	few	TRBJ2-7	TGTGCCAGCAGTGAATATATGGGACAAAGGGAGCAGTACTTC	CASSEYMGQREQYF
TRBV10-1	17	.	.	TRBJ2-2	TGCGCCAGCAGTGAAAACCTCGAACTACGAAACACCGGGGAGCTGTTTTTT	CASSENLELRNTGELFF
TRBV6-5	13	.	.	TRBJ1-5	TGTGCCAGCAGGTTCAGACAGAATCAGCCCCAGCATTTT	CASRFRQNQPQHF
TRBV27	15	.	once	TRBJ2-3	TGTGCCAGCAGTGCTGGCGGCCTACCTTTACATACGCAGTATTTT	CASSAGGLPLHTQYF
TRBV28	12	.	.	TRBJ2-7	TGTGCCAGCCTTATACCGGGCTACGAGCAGTACTTC	CASLIPGYEQYF
TRBV14	13	.	once	TRBJ1-2	TGTGCCAGCAGCCAAGGGACAGTATATGGCTACACCTTC	CASSQGTVYGYTF
TRBV11-3	16	.	.	TRBJ2-3	TGTGCCAGCAGCCCCTCTCGGGACTCCGGACCGGTTTGGCAGTATTTT	CASSPSRDSGPVWQYF
TRBV15	18	TRBD2	.	TRBJ2-7	TGTGCCACCAGCAGGGGCCCCGGGACTAGCGGGAGAGGTCACGAGCAGTACTTC	CATSRGPGTSGRGHEQYF
TRBV2	15	.	.	TRBJ2-1	TGTGCCAGCAGTGAGTCAGGGGTCTCCTACAATGAGCAGTTCTTC	CASSESGVSYNEQFF
TRBV5-6	13	TRBD2	.	TRBJ2-7	TGTGCCAGCAGCATAGCGGGAGTCGAGGAGCAGTACTTC	CASSIAGVEEQYF
TRBV11-2	13	TRBD1	.	TRBJ2-7	TGTGCCAGCAGCTCGGGACAGGGGAACGAGCAGTACTTC	CASSSGQGNEQYF
TRBV30	15	TRBD1	.	TRBJ1-3	TGTGCCTGGAGTTTAGCAGGGGGCTCTGGAAACACCATATATTTT	CAWSLAGGSGNTIYF
TRBV7-9	12	.	.	TRBJ2-3	TGTGCCAGCAGACCAGGGCCAGATACGCAGTATTTT	CASRPGPDTQYF
TRBV11-2	17	TRBD2	.	TRBJ2-1	TGTGCCAGCAGCCCCAGCCTACTAGCGGGAGAATACAATGAGCAGTTCTTC	CASSPSLLAGEYNEQFF
TRBV11-2	13	TRBD2	.	TRBJ2-7	TGTGCCAGCAGCTCTCTAGCGGGAGGCGAGCAGTACTTC	CASSSLAGGEQYF
TRBV30	15	.	.	TRBJ1-2	TGTGCCTGGAGCGACCCGTTCGGGGGGAACTATGGCTACACCTTC	CAWSDPFGGNYGYTF
TRBV6-2/TRBV6-3	20	.	.	TRBJ2-2	TGTGCCAGCAGTTACTCTTTTGCGAGCGGACCTGACCAGAACACCGGGGAGCTGTTTTTT	CASSYSFASGPDQNTGELFF
TRBV4-1	19	.	.	TRBJ2-5	TGCGCCAGCAGCCAAGATCTTTCCCCGGACACCGTGTCCTCAGGGACCCAGTACTTC	CASSQDLSPDTVSSGTQYF
TRBV24-1	15	.	.	TRBJ2-1	TGTGCCACCAGTGACCCTTCCTTGCTAGCAGATGAGCAGTTCTTC	CATSDPSLLADEQFF
TRBV5-5	14	.	.	TRBJ1-5	TGTGCCAGCAGCTTAGGACAGTTTGGGCAGCCCCAGCATTTT	CASSLGQFGQPQHF
TRBV6-5	13	.	.	TRBJ2-5	TGTGCCAGCAGAGGACAGATTCAAGAGACCCAGTACTTC	CASRGQIQETQYF
TRBV5-5	16	.	.	TRBJ2-7	TGTGCCAGCAGCTTTTCAGACAGCGTTCCTTCCTACGAGCAGTACTTC	CASSFSDSVPSYEQYF
TRBV5-1	16	TRBD1	once	TRBJ1-4	TGCGCCAGCAGCTTGAAGGGCGACAGGGGAGGCGAAAAACTGTTTTTT	CASSLKGDRGGEKLFF
TRBV18	15	.	.	TRBJ2-6	TGTGCCAGCTCAGTCGGACACTCTGGGGCCAACGTCCTGACTTTC	CASSVGHSGANVLTF
TRBV18	17	.	.	TRBJ1-1	TGTGCCAGCTCACCACCGATGGACGGAGGACTGAACACTGAAGCTTTCTTT	CASSPPMDGGLNTEAFF
TRBV28	16	.	.	TRBJ2-4	TGTGCCAGCAGTCAAAGCTCGGGATTAGCCAAAAACATTCAGTACTTC	CASSQSSGLAKNIQYF
TRBV30	13	.	.	TRBJ2-3	TGTGCCTGGAGTGTTTCGGGATTCGATACGCAGTATTTT	CAWSVSGFDTQYF
TRBV5-5	17	.	.	TRBJ2-5	TGTGCCAGCAGCTTGGCCCCTGCGACAGTGTACCAAGAGACCCAGTACTTC	CASSLAPATVYQETQYF
TRBV10-3	14	TRBD1	.	TRBJ1-1	TGTGCCATCAGTGACAGGGGGGCGGACACTGAAGCTTTCTTT	CAISDRGADTEAFF
TRBV6-4	17	TRBD1	once	TRBJ1-2	TGTGCCAGCAGTGACTCCCCTCGCAGGGGGCCGAGCTATGGCTACACCTTC	CASSDSPRRGPSYGYTF
TRBV28	15	.	.	TRBJ2-7	TGTGCCAGCAGTTTTGCAGGACAGCCCTCGGTCGAGCAGTACTTC	CASSFAGQPSVEQYF
TRBV19	14	TRBD1	.	TRBJ2-7	TGTGCCAGTAGTAAGGGACAGGGGGCAGGAGAGCAGTACTTC	CASSKGQGAGEQYF
TRBV30	15	TRBD1	.	TRBJ1-1	TGTGCCTGGGCTATAAAGACAGGGCCTGGGAGTGAAGCTTTCTTT	CAWAIKTGPGSEAFF
TRBV4-1	15	TRBD1	.	TRBJ2-7	TGCGCCAGCAGCCACCCGGGACAGCACTCCTACGAGCAGTACTTC	CASSHPGQHSYEQYF
TRBV7-2	12	.	.	TRBJ1-4	TGTGCCAGCAGCTTAGGCGGAGGAAAACTGTTTTTT	CASSLGGGKLFF
TRBV12-5	18	.	.	TRBJ2-1	TGTGCTAGTGGTTTGGTACTTGACGGGGTCGTCGGCCCTCGCGAGCAGTTCTTC	CASGLVLDGVVGPREQFF